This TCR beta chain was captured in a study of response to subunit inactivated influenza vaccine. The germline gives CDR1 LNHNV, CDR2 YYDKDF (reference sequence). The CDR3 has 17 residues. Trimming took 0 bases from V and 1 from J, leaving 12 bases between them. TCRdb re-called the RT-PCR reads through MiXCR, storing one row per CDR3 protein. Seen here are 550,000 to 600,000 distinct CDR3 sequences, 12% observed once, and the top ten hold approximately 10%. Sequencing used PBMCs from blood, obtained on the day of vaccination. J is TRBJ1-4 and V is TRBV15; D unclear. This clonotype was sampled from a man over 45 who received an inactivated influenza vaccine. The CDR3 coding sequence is TGTGCCACCAGCAGAGACCTTCCCGCAAGAACTAATGAAAAACTGTTTTTT. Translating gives CATSRDLPARTNEKLFF.